This T cell receptor (beta chain) was obtained from a study of OX40 agonist ivuxolimab in advanced cancers. The V and J ends lost 3 bases and 6 bases, in that order; junction bases with no gene match: 5. The CDR3 runs 14 residues. Germline V gives CDR1 MGHRA, CDR2 YSYEKL. If patients had autoimmune disease history or systemic immunosuppression, they were excluded. TCRdb's table, derived via immunoSEQ multiplex PCR, lists solely in-frame clones and lacks some. The sample has about 23,000 clones, under 90% seen once. The rearrangement joins TRBV4-1 to TRBJ1-1, with 9 bases aligning to TRBD1. The source is an adult with an advanced solid tumor such as melanoma, head and neck, liver or kidney cancer. Sample: CD4+ or CD8+ T cells sorted from blood, taken in a trial of the OX40 agonist ivuxolimab. The CDR3 here is CASSQGQGSAEAFF. For the CDR3, the DNA is TGCGCCAGCAGCCAGGGACAGGGATCCGCTGAAGCTTTCTTT.